A single sample is the source of the 22 T cell receptor beta chains below, sequenced in a study of CD8+CD57+ T cells in acquired aplastic anemia. Individuals selected for sequencing had exhibited CD8+CD57+ cell expansion on flow cytometry. According to the study, genomic DNA was the template for TCR beta VDJ and CDR3 profiling. TCRdb processed the reads anew with MiXCR; each CDR3 protein has one entry. Of 80,000 to 100,000 distinct CDR3 sequences listed, 65% to 70% are singletons. The sample was sorted CD4+, CD8+, or CD8+CD57+ T cells (not recorded which) from PBMCs. The receptors come from a human donor with aplastic anemia.

The rearrangement links TRBV20-1 to TRBJ2-7, with 7 bases fitting TRBD1. The CDR3 covers 13 residues. Per germline, CDR1 DFQATT and CDR2 SNEGSKA (reference sequence). V lost 5 bases, J lost 5 bases, and 9 bases stayed unmatched. The CDR3 nucleotides are TGCAGTGCTCCCAGCGTAGGGGGCCACGAGCAGTACTTC. It is translated as CSAPSVGGHEQYF.

The rearrangement links TRBV15 to TRBJ2-3; no firm D call. From germline, CDR1 is LNHNV and CDR2 YYDKDF (reference sequence). CDR3 length: 13 amino acids. Trimming shortened V by 1 base and J by 3 bases, and 5 bases separated the two germline ends. CDR3 sequence: CATSRVLTDTQYF. The CDR3 nucleotides are TGTGCCACCAGCAGAGTACTGACAGATACGCAGTATTTT.

Notes on this clonotype: This may stem from a read error, because a much larger clone lies one nucleotide away. The V call is TRBV5-6, the J call TRBJ2-3; TRBD1 aligns across 7 bases. CDR1 is SGHDT and CDR2 is YYEEEE in the germline V gene. V lost 4 bases, J lost 2 bases, and 10 bases stayed unmatched. This CDR3 spans 16 amino acids. The CDR3 reads CASSPDRVRVTDTQYF. CDR3 coding DNA: TGTGCCAGCAGCCCAGACAGGGTTCGGGTCACAGATACGCAGTATTTT.

The chain recombines TRBV25-1 with TRBJ2-5; D remains ambiguous. V was trimmed by 2 bases and J by 2 bases, leaving 9 bases between them. CDR3 length equals 14 residues. Germline CDR1 and CDR2: MGHDK and SYGVNS. CDR3 sequence: CASSEITSQETQYF. In nucleotides, the CDR3 is TGTGCCAGCAGTGAAATCACCTCACAAGAGACCCAGTACTTC.

The DNA for the CDR3 is TGTGCCAGCAGGGCCCGACCCGAAGCACCCCTCCACTTT. Its protein is CASRARPEAPLHF. The chain recombines TRBV7-2 with TRBJ1-6; D remains unclear. V was pared by 6 bases and J by 11 bases, with 14 bases between. CDR3 length: 13 amino acids. Germline V CDR1 and CDR2: SGHTA, FQGNSA.

This clonotype showed up many times. V usage is TRBV6-1 and J usage is TRBJ2-5; no clear D gene. The CDR3 is 12 amino acids. The V end was cut by 1 base, the J end by 7 bases, with 7 bases between. CDR1 is MNHNS and CDR2 is SASEGT in the germline V gene. In DNA form, the CDR3 reads TGTGCCAGCAGTGAAGGTTCTCGGACCCAGTACTTC. Encoded protein: CASSEGSRTQYF.

The chain employs TRBV7-2 and TRBJ2-5; D remains ambiguous. This CDR3 is built from 11 residues. With 5 bases removed from V and 4 bases from J, the gap between germline ends came to 5 bases. CDR1 SGHTA and CDR2 FQGNSA come from the germline V gene. The CDR3 DNA reads as TGTGCCAGCAGCGCACTAGAGACCCAGTACTTC. As protein: CASSALETQYF.

This clonotype was detected only a few times. This chain uses TRBV7-9 with TRBJ2-1; D uncertain. V lost 3 bases, J lost 8 bases, and 5 bases lay in between. The CDR3 is 11 amino acids. In germline, CDR1 is SEHNR, CDR2 FQNEAQ (reference sequence). CDR3 sequence: CASSFTDEQFF. DNA for the CDR3: TGTGCCAGCAGCTTTACGGATGAGCAGTTCTTC. Full variable domain (missing parts from reference TRBV7-9 and TRBJ2-1): DTGVSQNPRHKITKRGQNVTFRCDPISEHNRLYWYRQTLGQGPEFLTYFQNEAQLEKSRLLSDRFSAERPKGSFSTLEIQRTEQGDSAMYLCASSFTDEQFFGPGTRLTVL.

The table lists this clonotype with a count of one. CDR3 residues: CSATDRANYGYTF. The DNA of the CDR3 is TGCAGTGCGACGGACAGAGCTAACTATGGCTACACCTTC. The chain combines TRBV20-1 with TRBJ1-2; possible D gene TRBD1, 6 bases. The germline V and J ends were trimmed by 6 bases and 0 bases, with 11 bases remaining between them. The CDR3 runs to 13 residues. CDR1 is DFQATT, CDR2 SNEGSKA, per germline (reference sequence).

CDR3 nucleotide sequence: TGCAGTGCCGATTACGGGGAAACGGAGCAGTTCTTC. Amino acids: CSADYGETEQFF. This chain connects TRBV20-1 to TRBJ2-1, with D possibly matching TRBD2 (5 bases). Trimming pared 6 bases from V and 10 bases from J, leaving 16 bases between. Germline V gene lookup returns CDR1 DFQATT and CDR2 SNEGSKA (reference sequence). This CDR3 has 12 residues.

Notes on this clonotype: One end of the junction fails to match germline, which may point to a read error. The rearrangement uses TRBV6-2 or TRBV6-3 and TRBJ2-1; D possibly uses TRBD1 or TRBD2 (5 bases each). Germline V lookup: CDR1 MNHEY, CDR2 SVGEGT. The CDR3 consists of 16 residues. The CDR3 nucleotides read TGTGCCATCAGTTACGAACCGGGGCTTAGGTCCAATGAGCAGTTCTTC. It yields the protein CAISYEPGLRSNEQFF.

J is TRBJ2-7 and V is TRBV9, with no clear D. CDR1 is SGDLS, CDR2 YYNGEE, per germline. The CDR3 has 15 amino acids. Trimming took 0 bases from V and 4 from J, leaving 14 bases between them. CDR3 loop: CASSVGEQPNYEQYF. The CDR3 DNA follows: TGTGCCAGCAGCGTAGGGGAACAGCCCAATTACGAGCAGTACTTC.

V usage is TRBV12-3 or TRBV12-4 and J usage is TRBJ2-2; maybe TRBD2 (6 bases). Trimming removed 4 bases from V and 4 bases from J, with 16 bases in between. The CDR3 sequence is 16 residues long. CDR3: CASSSPLAPFTGELFF. The DNA for the CDR3 is TGTGCCAGCAGTTCGCCCCTAGCGCCGTTCACCGGGGAGCTGTTTTTT.

Here the CDR3 reads CASSPDSPLHF. The CDR3 DNA sequence: TGTGCCAGCAGCCCCGATTCACCCCTCCACTTT. The V call is TRBV7-9, the J call TRBJ1-6; D not resolved. The CDR3 length is 11 residues. The germline V and J ends were trimmed by 5 bases and 8 bases, with 4 bases remaining between them. Germline V gene sequence: CDR1 SEHNR, CDR2 FQNEAQ (reference sequence).

V is TRBV29-1 and J is TRBJ2-7, with D uncertain. The ends were cut back, 4 bases at V and 6 bases at J, with 7 bases in the middle. This CDR3 spans 10 amino acids. The V gene's germline CDR1 is SQVTM and CDR2 ANQGSEA. CDR3 residues: CSVADAEQYF. CDR3 coding DNA: TGCAGCGTTGCAGACGCCGAGCAGTACTTC.

Concerning this clonotype itself: Being one base from a much bigger clone, this may be a read error. The rearrangement links TRBV10-3 to TRBJ1-6, with 8 bases lining up with TRBD1. V dropped 3 bases and J dropped 11; count of bases not matched to a gene: 12. This CDR3 contains 16 residues. Germline loops: CDR1 ENHRY, CDR2 SYGVKD. Here the CDR3 DNA reads TGTGCCATCAGTGAACCCGGGACAGGCGAATTTCCACCCCTCCACTTT. It translates to CAISEPGTGEFPPLHF.

The chain has TRBV2 and TRBJ2-3; possible D gene TRBD1, 6 bases. CDR1 SNHLY and CDR2 FYNNEI come from the germline V gene. V lost 7 bases and J 11 bases, leaving 22 bases between the germline ends. This CDR3 region has 14 residues. CDR3 loop: CASNGQPREYEQYF. The CDR3 DNA follows: TGTGCCAGCAACGGACAGCCCAGGGAGTACGAGCAGTATTTT.

The rearrangement links TRBV2 to TRBJ2-5; 9 positions match TRBD2. In germline, CDR1 is SNHLY, CDR2 FYNNEI. The junction had 5 bases not matched to a gene; V was cut back by 7 bases and J by 2 bases. The CDR3 covers 14 residues. The CDR3 DNA follows: TGTGCCAGCAAAGTAGCGGGAGTGCAAGAGACCCAGTACTTC. Its protein product is CASKVAGVQETQYF.

This sequence joins TRBV20-1 and TRBJ1-2, with TRBD1 matching over 10 bases. The germline V gene encodes CDR1 DFQATT and CDR2 SNEGSKA (reference sequence). Unmatched junction bases numbered 5, after V lost 2 bases and J lost 8 bases. The CDR3 has 13 amino acids. The CDR3 sequence is CSARRQGARGYTF. CDR3 in DNA: TGCAGTGCTAGAAGACAGGGGGCGAGGGGCTACACCTTC.

This clonotype occurred a few times. The chain combines TRBV19 with TRBJ1-6, with D unclear. Germline values: CDR1 LNHDA, CDR2 SQIVND (reference sequence). Deletions cut 5 bases from V and 7 bases from J, with 6 bases between. This CDR3 contains 12 residues. The CDR3 reads CASSEGNSPLHF. CDR3 bases: TGTGCCAGTAGTGAGGGAAATTCACCCCTCCACTTT.

The rearrangement links TRBV20-1 to TRBJ2-1, with D perhaps given as TRBD1 or TRBD2 (6 bases each). CDR1 is DFQATT and CDR2 is SNEGSKA in the germline V gene (reference sequence). This CDR3 has 14 residues. V was clipped by 6 bases and J by 3 bases, with 15 bases between them. CDR3 amino acids: CSAPGDTFYNEQFF. CDR3 nucleotides: TGCAGTGCGCCGGGGGACACATTCTACAATGAGCAGTTCTTC.

This chain links TRBV19 with TRBJ2-2, with D possibly matching TRBD2 (6 bases). The CDR3 spans 16 residues. Trimming cost V 4 bases and J 6 bases, with 18 bases left between them. Germline V gene data show CDR1 as LNHDA and CDR2 as SQIVND (reference sequence). CDR3 loop: CASSTIRLVFAGELFF. DNA of the CDR3: TGTGCCAGTAGTACGATCCGACTAGTATTCGCCGGGGAGCTGTTTTTT.